The 8 T cell receptor beta chains listed next were all sequenced from one sample in a study of shared clonotypes between healthy human individuals. The table came from immunoSEQ multiplex PCR; TCRdb's copy has only in-frame clones and leaves some out. The table lists around 100,000 clones, 55% to 80% of them singletons. The sample comprised memory CD8+ T cells sorted from blood. This sample's subset: CD45RO+ cells pooled with CCR7-negative TemRA cells. The source of these receptors is a woman under 40 in good health.

This chain links TRBV28 with TRBJ1-1, with TRBD1 identical over 7 bases. The germline V gene encodes CDR1 MDHEN and CDR2 SYDVKM. The V gene end was trimmed by 8 bases and the J gene end by 6 bases; junction bases not matched to a gene: 18. This CDR3 contains 16 residues. The CDR3 loop is CASRTPKVEGASEAFF. DNA for the CDR3: TGTGCCAGCCGAACCCCAAAGGTGGAGGGGGCATCTGAAGCTTTCTTT. Complete variable domain (other parts from reference TRBV28 and TRBJ1-1): DVKVTQSSRYLVKRTGEKVFLECVQDMDHENMFWYRQDPGLGLRLIYFSYDVKMKEKGDIPEGYSVSREKKERFSLILESASTNQTSMYLCASRTPKVEGASEAFFGQGTRLTVV.

In this sample, this clone turned up once. The V gene is TRBV10-2, the J gene TRBJ2-1; no reliable D call. The CDR3 sequence is 11 residues long. V gave up 7 bases and J gave up 7 bases, with 8 bases separating them. Looked up from germline, CDR1 is WSHSY and CDR2 is SAAADI. CDR3: CASKWSNEQFF. The CDR3 region has the DNA TGCGCCAGCAAGTGGTCAAATGAGCAGTTCTTC.

The chain uses TRBV6-5 and TRBJ2-7, with D tentatively TRBD1 (5 bases). V was cut by 6 bases and J by 5 bases, with 20 bases left in between. The CDR3 contains 15 residues. Germline V gene lookup returns CDR1 MNHEY and CDR2 SVGAGI. For the CDR3, the DNA is TGTGCCAGCAGGGAGCATAGGTTGGGGCCTGACGAGCAGTACTTC. Protein product: CASREHRLGPDEQYF.

The CDR3 is CASSEPSGSYEQYF. For the CDR3, the DNA is TGTGCCAGCAGTGAACCTAGCGGGAGCTACGAGCAGTACTTC. The genes are TRBV6-1 and TRBJ2-7; 10 bases line up with TRBD2. CDR1 is MNHNS, CDR2 SASEGT, per germline. This CDR3 spans 14 amino acids. Trimming cost V 2 bases and J 3 bases; bases outside gene matches: 1.

To note about this clone: Other DNA sequences in the sample encode the same CDR3. The chain combines TRBV2 with TRBJ1-5; D gene unclear. The germline V gene encodes CDR1 SNHLY and CDR2 FYNNEI. V was trimmed by 2 bases and J by 0 bases, leaving 2 bases between them. This CDR3 region has 13 residues. The CDR3 is CASSERSNQPQHF. The CDR3 DNA reads TGTGCCAGCAGTGAACGTAGCAATCAGCCCCAGCATTTT.

The chain combines TRBV10-2 with TRBJ2-7; D unclear. With 3 bases removed from V and 3 bases from J, the gap between germline ends came to 12 bases. Germline loops: CDR1 WSHSY, CDR2 SAAADI. The CDR3 spans 14 residues. The CDR3: CASSDAGLIYEQYF. CDR3 DNA: TGCGCCAGCAGTGATGCAGGTCTTATCTACGAGCAGTACTTC.

The genes are TRBV6-6 and TRBJ1-2; TRBD1 aligns across 11 bases. V shed 8 bases and J 2 bases; nucleotides not matched to a gene: 1. Germline-derived CDR1 and CDR2 are MNHNY and SVGAGI (reference sequence). This CDR3 is built from 13 residues. DNA for the CDR3: TGTGCCAGCGGGGACAGGGGGAACTATGGCTACACCTTC. This encodes CASGDRGNYGYTF.

The V gene is TRBV5-1, the J gene TRBJ2-7; 8 bases are shared with TRBD1. The CDR3 runs 13 residues. J was trimmed by 7 bases and V by 5 bases; bases with no gene match: 8. In germline, CDR1 is SGHRS, CDR2 YFSETQ. The CDR3 here is CASRLDRAGEQYF. CDR3 bases: TGCGCCAGCAGGCTGGACAGGGCGGGTGAGCAGTACTTC.